The 3 T cell receptor beta chains below come from one sample, sequenced in a study of regulatory T cells in long-lasting Graves disease. Time point of the sample: newly diagnosed GD, antithyroid drugs for less than 3 months. The TCR library was made from RNA that had been extracted from PBMCs in TRIzol. Construction of the TCR beta libraries employed iRepertoire HTBI primers in conjunction with Arm-PCR of CDR3 regions. From the multiplex PCR reads, TCRdb called clonotypes with MiXCR, one entry per CDR3 protein. This sample has 370,000 or so distinct CDR3 sequences; roughly 17% occur once, and the top ten carry 20%. This same sample was also part of a study on T cells in Graves' hyperthyroidism and ophthalmopathy.

Sequencing used peripheral blood mononuclear cells (PBMCs), obtained at new diagnosis, from a patient treated with antithyroid drugs. Receptors were obtained from a woman younger than 35 with Graves disease.

This clonotype occurred many times. The rearrangement joins TRBV7-2 to TRBJ2-3, with D perhaps matching TRBD2 (7 bases). V lost 5 bases, J lost 5 bases, and 14 bases lay in between. This CDR3 comprises 14 residues. Germline CDR1 SGHTA, CDR2 FQGNSA. The CDR3 reads CASSPGGLRDTQYF. For the CDR3, the DNA is TGTGCCAGCAGCCCGGGGGGCCTACGAGATACGCAGTATTTT.

This clonotype showed up many times. The rearrangement links TRBV28 to TRBJ2-5; D uncertain. Germline assignment: CDR1 MDHEN and CDR2 SYDVKM. Trimming pared 4 bases from V and 6 bases from J, leaving 9 bases between. The CDR3 is 12 amino acids. CDR3: CASSWFLQTQYF. DNA of the CDR3: TGTGCCAGCAGTTGGTTTTTGCAGACCCAGTACTTC.

This chain links TRBV7-9 with TRBJ1-1, with unresolved D. The ends were cut back, 1 base at V and 7 bases at J, with 7 bases in the middle. The germline gives CDR1 SEHNR, CDR2 FQNEAQ (reference sequence). The CDR3 is 12 residues long. The chain's CDR3 is CASSLGNGEAFF. CDR3 bases: TGTGCCAGCAGCTTAGGAAACGGTGAAGCTTTCTTT.